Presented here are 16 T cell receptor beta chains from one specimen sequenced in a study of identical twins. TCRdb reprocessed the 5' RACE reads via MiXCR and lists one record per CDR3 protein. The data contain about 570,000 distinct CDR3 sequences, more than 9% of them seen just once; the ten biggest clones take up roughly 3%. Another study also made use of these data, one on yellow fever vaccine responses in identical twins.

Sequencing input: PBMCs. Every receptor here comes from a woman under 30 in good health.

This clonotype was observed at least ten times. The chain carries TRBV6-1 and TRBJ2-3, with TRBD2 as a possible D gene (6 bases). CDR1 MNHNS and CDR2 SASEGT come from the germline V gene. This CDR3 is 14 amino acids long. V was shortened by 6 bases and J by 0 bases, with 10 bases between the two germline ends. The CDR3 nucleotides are TGTGCCAGCAGAGGACTATTTAGCACAGATACGCAGTATTTT. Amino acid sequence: CASRGLFSTDTQYF.

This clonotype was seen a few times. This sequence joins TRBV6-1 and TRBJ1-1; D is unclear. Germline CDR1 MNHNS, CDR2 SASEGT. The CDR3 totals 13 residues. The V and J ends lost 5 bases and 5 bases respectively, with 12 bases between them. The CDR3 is CASSPKRSTEAFF. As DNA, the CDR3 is TGTGCCAGCAGTCCGAAACGGAGTACTGAAGCTTTCTTT.

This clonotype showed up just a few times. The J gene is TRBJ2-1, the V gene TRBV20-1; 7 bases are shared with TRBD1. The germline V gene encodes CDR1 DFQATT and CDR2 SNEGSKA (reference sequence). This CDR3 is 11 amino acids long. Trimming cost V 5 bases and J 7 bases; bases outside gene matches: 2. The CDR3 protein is CSAQGDNEQFF. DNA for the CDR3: TGCAGTGCTCAGGGGGATAATGAGCAGTTCTTC.

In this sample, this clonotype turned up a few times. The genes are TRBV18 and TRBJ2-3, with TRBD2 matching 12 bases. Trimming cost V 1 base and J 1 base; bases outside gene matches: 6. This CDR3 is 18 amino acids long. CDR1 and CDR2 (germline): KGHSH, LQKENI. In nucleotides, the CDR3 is TGTGCCAGCTCACCACGTACTAGCGGGAGGAGGGGCACAGATACGCAGTATTTT. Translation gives CASSPRTSGRRGTDTQYF. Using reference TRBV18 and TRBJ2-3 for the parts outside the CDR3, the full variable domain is NAGVMQNPRHLVRRRGQEARLRCSPMKGHSHVYWYRQLPEEGLKFMVYLQKENIIDESGMPKERFSAEFPKEGPSILRIQQVVRGDSAAYFCASSPRTSGRRGTDTQYFGPGTRLTVL.

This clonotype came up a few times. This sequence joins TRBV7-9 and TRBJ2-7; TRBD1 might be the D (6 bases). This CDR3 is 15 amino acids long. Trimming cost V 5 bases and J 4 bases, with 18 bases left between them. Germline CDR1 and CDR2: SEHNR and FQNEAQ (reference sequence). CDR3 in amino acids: CASSPPAGQIYEQYF. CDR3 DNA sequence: TGTGCCAGCAGCCCCCCGGCAGGACAGATATACGAGCAGTACTTC.

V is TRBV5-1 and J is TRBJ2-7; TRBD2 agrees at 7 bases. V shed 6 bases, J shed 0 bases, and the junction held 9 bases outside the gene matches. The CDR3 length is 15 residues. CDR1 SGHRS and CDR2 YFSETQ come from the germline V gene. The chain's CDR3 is CASTKGRESSYEQYF. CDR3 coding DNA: TGCGCCAGCACCAAGGGGAGGGAGAGCTCCTACGAGCAGTACTTC.

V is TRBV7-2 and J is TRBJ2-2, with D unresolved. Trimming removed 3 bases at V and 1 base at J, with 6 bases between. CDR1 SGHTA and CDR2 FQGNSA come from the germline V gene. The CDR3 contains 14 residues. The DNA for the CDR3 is TGTGCCAGCAGCTTTCGAATGAACACCGGGGAGCTGTTTTTT. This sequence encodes CASSFRMNTGELFF.

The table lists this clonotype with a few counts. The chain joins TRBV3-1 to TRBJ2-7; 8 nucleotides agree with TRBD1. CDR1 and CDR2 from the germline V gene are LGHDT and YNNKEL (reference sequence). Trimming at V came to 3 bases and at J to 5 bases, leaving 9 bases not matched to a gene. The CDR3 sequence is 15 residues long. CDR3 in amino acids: CASSQMSTGANEQYF. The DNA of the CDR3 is TGTGCCAGCAGCCAGATGTCGACAGGGGCCAACGAGCAGTACTTC.

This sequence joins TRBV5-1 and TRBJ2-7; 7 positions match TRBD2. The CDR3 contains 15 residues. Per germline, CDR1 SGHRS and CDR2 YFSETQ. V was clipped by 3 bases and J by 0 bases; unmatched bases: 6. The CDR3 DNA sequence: TGCGCCAGCAGCTCTCGAGCGGGGTACTCCTACGAGCAGTACTTC. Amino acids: CASSSRAGYSYEQYF.

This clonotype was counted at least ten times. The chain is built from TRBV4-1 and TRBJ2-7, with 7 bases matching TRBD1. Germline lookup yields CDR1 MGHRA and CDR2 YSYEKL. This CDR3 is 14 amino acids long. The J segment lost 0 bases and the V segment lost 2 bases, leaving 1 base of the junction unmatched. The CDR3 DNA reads TGCGCCAGCAGCCAAAGGGACAGCTCCTACGAGCAGTACTTC. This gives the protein CASSQRDSSYEQYF.

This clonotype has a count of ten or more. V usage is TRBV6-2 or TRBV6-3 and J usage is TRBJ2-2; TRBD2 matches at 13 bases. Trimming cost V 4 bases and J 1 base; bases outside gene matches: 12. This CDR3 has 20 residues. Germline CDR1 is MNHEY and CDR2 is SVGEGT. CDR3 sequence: CASSSTSGGQPKLNTGELFF. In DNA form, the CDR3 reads TGTGCCAGCAGTTCGACTAGCGGGGGGCAACCGAAACTGAACACCGGGGAGCTGTTTTTT.

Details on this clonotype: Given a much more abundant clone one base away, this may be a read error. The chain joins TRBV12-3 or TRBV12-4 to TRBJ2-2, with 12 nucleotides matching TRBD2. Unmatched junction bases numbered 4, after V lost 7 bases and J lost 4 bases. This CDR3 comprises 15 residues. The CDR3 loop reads CASMLAGGGTGELFF. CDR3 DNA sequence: TGTGCCAGCATGCTAGCGGGAGGGGGCACCGGGGAGCTGTTTTTT.

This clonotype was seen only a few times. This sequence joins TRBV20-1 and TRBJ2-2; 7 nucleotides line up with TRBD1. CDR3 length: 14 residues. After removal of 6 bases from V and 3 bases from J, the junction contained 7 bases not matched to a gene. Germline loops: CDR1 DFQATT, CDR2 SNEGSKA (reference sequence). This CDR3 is CSAGRQGYTGELFF. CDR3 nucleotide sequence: TGCAGTGCGGGTAGACAGGGATACACCGGGGAGCTGTTTTTT.

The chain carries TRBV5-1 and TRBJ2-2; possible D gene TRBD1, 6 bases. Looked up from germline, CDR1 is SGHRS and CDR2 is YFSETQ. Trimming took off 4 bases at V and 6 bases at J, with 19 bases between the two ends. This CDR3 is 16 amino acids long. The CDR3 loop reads CASSTGQTLSAGELFF. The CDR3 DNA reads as TGCGCCAGCAGCACCGGACAGACGTTGTCCGCCGGGGAGCTGTTTTTT.

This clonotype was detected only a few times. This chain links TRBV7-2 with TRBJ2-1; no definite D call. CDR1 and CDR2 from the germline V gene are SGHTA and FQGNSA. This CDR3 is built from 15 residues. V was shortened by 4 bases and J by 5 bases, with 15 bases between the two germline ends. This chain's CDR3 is CASSSLWGLDNEQFF. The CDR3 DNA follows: TGTGCCAGCAGCTCGCTTTGGGGTTTGGACAATGAGCAGTTCTTC.

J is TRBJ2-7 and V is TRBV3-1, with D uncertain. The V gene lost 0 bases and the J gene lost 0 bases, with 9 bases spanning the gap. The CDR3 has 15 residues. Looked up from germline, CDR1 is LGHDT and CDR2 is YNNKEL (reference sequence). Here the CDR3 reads CASSQEMFGSYEQYF. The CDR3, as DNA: TGTGCCAGCAGCCAAGAGATGTTCGGCTCCTACGAGCAGTACTTC.